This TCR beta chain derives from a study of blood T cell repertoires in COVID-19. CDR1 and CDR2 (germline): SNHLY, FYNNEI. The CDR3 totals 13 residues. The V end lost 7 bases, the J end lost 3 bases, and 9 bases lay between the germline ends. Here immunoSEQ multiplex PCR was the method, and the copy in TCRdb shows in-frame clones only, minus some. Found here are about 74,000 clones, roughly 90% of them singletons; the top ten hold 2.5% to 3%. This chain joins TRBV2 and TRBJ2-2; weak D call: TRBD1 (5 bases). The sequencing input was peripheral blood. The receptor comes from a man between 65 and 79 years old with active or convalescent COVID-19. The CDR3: CASTREDTGELFF. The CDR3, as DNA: TGTGCCAGCACCAGGGAAGACACCGGGGAGCTGTTTTTT.